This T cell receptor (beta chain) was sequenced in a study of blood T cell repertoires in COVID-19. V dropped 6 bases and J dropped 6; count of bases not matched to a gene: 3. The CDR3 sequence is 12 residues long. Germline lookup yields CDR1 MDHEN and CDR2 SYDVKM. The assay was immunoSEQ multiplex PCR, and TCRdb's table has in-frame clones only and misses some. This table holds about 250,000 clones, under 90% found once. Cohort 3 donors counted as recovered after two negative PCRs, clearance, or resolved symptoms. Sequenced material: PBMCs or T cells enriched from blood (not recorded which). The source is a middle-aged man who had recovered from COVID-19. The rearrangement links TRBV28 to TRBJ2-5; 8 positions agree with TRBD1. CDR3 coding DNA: TGTGCCAGCAGAGGGACAGGCCAGACCCAGTACTTC. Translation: CASRGTGQTQYF.